Below, 26 T cell receptor beta chains from the same sample are listed, as sequenced in a study of blood T cell repertoires in COVID-19. Using immunoSEQ multiplex PCR, the repertoire was profiled, and TCRdb retains in-frame clones only, with some absent. The top ten hold just under 2% of the sample, which has approximately 450,000 clones, about 85% seen once. The sequenced sample consisted of PBMCs or T cells enriched from blood (not recorded which). These receptor sequences come from a woman aged 18-29 years with acute COVID-19.

On this clone: Additional DNA sequences in this sample encode the identical CDR3. The rearrangement links TRBV11-2 to TRBJ1-2; D is ambiguous. The V gene's germline CDR1 is SGHAT and CDR2 FQNNGV. V was pared by 0 bases and J by 1 base, with 3 bases between. The CDR3 sequence is 13 residues long. The CDR3 here is CASSLDSNYGYTF. The CDR3 DNA reads as TGTGCCAGCAGCTTAGACAGTAACTATGGCTACACCTTC.

The CDR3 protein is CASRATGRGHYGYTF. The DNA of the CDR3 is TGTGCCAGCAGGGCGACCGGGAGAGGTCACTATGGCTACACCTTC. This sequence joins TRBV28 and TRBJ1-2; no definite D call. With 6 bases removed from V and 3 bases from J, the gap between germline ends came to 17 bases. The CDR3 totals 15 residues. Germline CDR1 reads MDHEN; CDR2 reads SYDVKM.

This clone was seen a few times. V and J are TRBV7-9 and TRBJ1-3; D gene uncertain. Germline V gene sequence: CDR1 SEHNR, CDR2 FQNEAQ (reference sequence). Trimming took 7 bases from V and 7 from J, leaving 11 bases between them. CDR3 length: 12 amino acids. This chain's CDR3 is CASIGRRNTIYF. The CDR3 DNA reads as TGTGCCAGCATCGGGAGGCGGAACACCATATATTTT.

V is TRBV15 and J is TRBJ2-7, with TRBD2 identical over 10 bases. Germline V lookup: CDR1 LNHNV, CDR2 YYDKDF (reference sequence). J gave up 5 bases and V 4 bases, and 5 bases lay outside the gene matches. The CDR3 consists of 14 residues. CDR3: CATSNSGRLDEQYF. CDR3 in DNA: TGTGCCACCAGCAATAGCGGGAGGTTGGACGAGCAGTACTTC. The whole variable domain, filled in from reference TRBV15 and TRBJ2-7, reads DAMVIQNPRYQVTQFGKPVTLSCSQTLNHNVMYWYQQKSSQAPKLLFHYYDKDFNNEADTPDNFQSRRPNTSFCFLDIRSPGLGDTAMYLCATSNSGRLDEQYFGPGTRLTVT.

The chain employs TRBV5-6 and TRBJ2-7, with TRBD1 matching 11 bases. The CDR3 contains 19 residues. Per the germline V gene, CDR1 is SGHDT and CDR2 is YYEEEE. J lost 0 bases, V lost 4 bases, and 15 bases had no gene match. Written as DNA, the CDR3 is TGTGCCAGCAGCCGCCGGACAGGGGGCCTTCTCAGGAGCTCCTACGAGCAGTACTTC. Its translation: CASSRRTGGLLRSSYEQYF.

The genes are TRBV2 and TRBJ2-3; weak D call: TRBD1 (6 bases). The CDR3 loop spans 12 amino acids. Germline V lookup: CDR1 SNHLY, CDR2 FYNNEI. Deletions cut 10 bases from V and 5 bases from J, with 13 bases between. The CDR3 spells CANYRDGDTQYF. The DNA for the CDR3 is TGTGCCAACTACAGGGATGGAGATACGCAGTATTTT.

This clone was recorded once. The J gene is TRBJ1-2, the V gene TRBV27; TRBD1 matches 7 bases. The germline V gene has CDR1 MNHEY and CDR2 SMNVEV (reference sequence). V lost 5 bases and J lost 0; bases outside the gene matches: 6. The length of the CDR3 is 15 residues. As DNA, the CDR3 is TGTGCCAGCAGTACTTCCGGGACAGCTAACTATGGCTACACCTTC. Amino acid sequence: CASSTSGTANYGYTF.

This chain uses TRBV5-1 with TRBJ1-4; D is ambiguous. V shed 2 bases and J shed 5 bases, with 7 bases lying between them. This CDR3 spans 13 amino acids. From germline, CDR1 is SGHRS and CDR2 YFSETQ. The CDR3 sequence is CASSLQSNEKLFF. The CDR3 DNA sequence: TGCGCCAGCAGCTTACAGTCGAATGAAAAACTGTTTTTT.

J is TRBJ2-7 and V is TRBV27; 10 positions match TRBD1. Per the germline V gene, CDR1 is MNHEY and CDR2 is SMNVEV (reference sequence). V shed 7 bases and J 1 base; nucleotides not matched to a gene: 7. The CDR3 sequence is 15 residues long. The CDR3 DNA reads as TGTGCCAGCAACTTGGGACAGGGGCGTTCCTACGAGCAGTACTTC. Its translation: CASNLGQGRSYEQYF.

The chain combines TRBV6-6 with TRBJ1-2, with D tentatively TRBD1 (6 bases). V lost 5 bases and J 7 bases, leaving 26 bases between the germline ends. In germline, CDR1 is MNHNY, CDR2 SVGAGI (reference sequence). This CDR3 spans 17 amino acids. The CDR3 sequence: CASSHTHRAIMAFGYTF. DNA of the CDR3: TGTGCCAGCAGTCACACCCACAGGGCGATTATGGCTTTTGGCTACACCTTC.

About this clone itself: At the DNA level, this CDR3 is encoded by other sequences in the same sample as well. The J gene is TRBJ2-4, the V gene TRBV5-6, with D tentatively TRBD1 (5 bases). The CDR3 spans 14 residues. The ends were cut back, 0 bases at V and 6 bases at J, with 10 bases in the middle. Looked up from germline, CDR1 is SGHDT and CDR2 is YYEEEE. CDR3 nucleotide sequence: TGTGCCAGCAGCTTGGGACAGTCCGTAAACATTCAGTACTTC. Translating gives CASSLGQSVNIQYF.

V and J are TRBV4-1 and TRBJ1-4; D might be TRBD1 (6 bases). From germline, CDR1 is MGHRA and CDR2 YSYEKL. V dropped 5 bases and J dropped 3 bases, with 10 bases sitting between them. CDR3 length: 14 residues. The CDR3, as DNA: TGCGCCAGCAGCATCGGGACATCTAATGAAAAACTGTTTTTT. Protein sequence: CASSIGTSNEKLFF.

In nucleotides, the CDR3 is TGCAGTGCTAGTGACAGGGTGGTATCGACCCAGTACTTC. As protein: CSASDRVVSTQYF. V is TRBV20-1 and J is TRBJ2-5; 7 bases align to TRBD1. The trim removed 3 bases at V and 7 bases at J, leaving 8 bases unmatched. The CDR3 covers 13 residues. Per the germline V gene, CDR1 is DFQATT and CDR2 is SNEGSKA (reference sequence).

The chain links TRBV20-1 to TRBJ2-1; TRBD2 matches at 12 bases. The V and J ends lost 3 bases and 2 bases, in that order; junction bases with no gene match: 11. The germline V gene encodes CDR1 DFQATT and CDR2 SNEGSKA (reference sequence). The CDR3 is 18 amino acids. The DNA for the CDR3 is TGCAGTGCTAGTGACCCCCTCAGACTAGCGGGGGCCTACAATGAGCAGTTCTTC. It yields the protein CSASDPLRLAGAYNEQFF.

The V and J genes are TRBV19 and TRBJ1-5; D perhaps matches TRBD1 (6 bases). V was cut by 4 bases and J by 5 bases, with 12 bases left in between. This CDR3 contains 14 residues. Germline CDR1 and CDR2: LNHDA and SQIVND (reference sequence). Written as DNA, the CDR3 is TGTGCCAGTAGTAACGGACAGAACTATCAGCCCCAGCATTTT. It is translated as CASSNGQNYQPQHF. Combining the CDR3 with reference TRBV19 and TRBJ1-5 gives the whole variable domain DGGITQSPKYLFRKEGQNVTLSCEQNLNHDAMYWYRQDPGQGLRLIYYSQIVNDFQKGDIAEGYSVSREKKESFPLTVTSAQKNPTAFYLCASSNGQNYQPQHFGDGTRLSIL.

This sequence joins TRBV14 and TRBJ1-1; D might be TRBD1 (6 bases). The ends were cut back, 4 bases at V and 4 bases at J, with 13 bases in the middle. CDR3 length: 14 amino acids. Germline CDR1 is SGHDN and CDR2 is FVKESK. The CDR3 loop is CASSRSQGSTEAFF. The CDR3 DNA is TGTGCCAGCAGCCGATCACAGGGATCCACTGAAGCTTTCTTT.

In DNA, the CDR3 is TGTGCCAGCAGCCCAGGCGGGGGGACGGCCTATGGCTACACCTTC. It is translated as CASSPGGGTAYGYTF. J is TRBJ1-2 and V is TRBV7-2, with D possibly TRBD1 on 5 matching bases. Trimming left V 5 bases short and J 4 bases short, with 17 bases between. Looked up from germline, CDR1 is SGHTA and CDR2 is FQGNSA. This CDR3 contains 15 residues.

J is TRBJ2-6 and V is TRBV10-3; D remains unclear. The CDR3 runs to 14 residues. CDR1 and CDR2 (germline): ENHRY, SYGVKD. Deletions cut 4 bases from V and 1 base from J, with 5 bases between. The CDR3 DNA reads as TGTGCCATCAGTGTTGCGTCTGGGGCCAACGTCCTGACTTTC. It translates to CAISVASGANVLTF.

The gene calls are TRBV6-6 and TRBJ2-2; 10 positions match TRBD1. Germline V gives CDR1 MNHNY, CDR2 SVGAGI (reference sequence). After removal of 2 bases from V and 5 bases from J, the junction contained 2 bases not matched to a gene. The CDR3 spans 15 residues. CDR3 sequence: CASSYRDRGTGELFF. The CDR3 DNA reads TGTGCCAGCAGTTACCGGGACAGGGGAACCGGGGAGCTGTTTTTT.

About this clone itself: Other DNA sequences in this sample translate to the same CDR3. The CDR3 coding sequence is TGTGCCAGCAGCTTAGGGGGCCATAATGAAAAACTGTTTTTT. It specifies CASSLGGHNEKLFF. J is TRBJ1-4 and V is TRBV7-2, with D possibly matching TRBD1 (5 bases). V lost 1 base, J lost 4 bases, and 7 bases lay in between. CDR3 length equals 14 residues. Germline V gene data show CDR1 as SGHTA and CDR2 as FQGNSA.

The chain uses TRBV5-1 and TRBJ2-1; the match to TRBD2 covers 11 bases. The germline gives CDR1 SGHRS, CDR2 YFSETQ. The CDR3 loop spans 13 amino acids. With 4 bases clipped from V and 14 bases from J, the junction kept 8 bases outside the gene matches. CDR3 sequence reads: CASSQTSGINEFF. DNA of the CDR3: TGCGCCAGCAGCCAGACTAGCGGGATTAATGAGTTCTTC.

V gene TRBV12-3 or TRBV12-4 combines with J gene TRBJ2-3, with D perhaps TRBD2 (5 bases). Deletions cut 3 bases from V and 6 bases from J, with 7 bases between. This CDR3 has 12 amino acids. The DNA for the CDR3 is TGTGCCAGCAGTTTTGGCGGGGATACGCAGTATTTT. It codes for CASSFGGDTQYF.

The rearrangement uses TRBV7-9 and TRBJ1-4; 11 bases align to TRBD1. The V gene end was trimmed by 4 bases and the J gene end by 4 bases; junction bases not matched to a gene: 8. The CDR3 extends over 17 amino acids. The germline gives CDR1 SEHNR, CDR2 FQNEAQ (reference sequence). The CDR3 DNA is TGTGCCAGCAGCTCGCGGACAGGGGGCGTTTTTAATGAAAAACTGTTTTTT. This gives the protein CASSSRTGGVFNEKLFF.

This clone was counted only a few times. J is TRBJ2-7 and V is TRBV18; 9 bases agree with TRBD1. Losses at the gene ends were 4 bases for V and 3 bases for J; bases not matched to a gene: 4. Germline V lookup: CDR1 KGHSH, CDR2 LQKENI. The CDR3 spans 14 residues. The CDR3 DNA sequence: TGTGCCAGCTCACTCGGACAGGGGTTCTACGAGCAGTACTTC. Its protein is CASSLGQGFYEQYF. The full variable domain, its missing parts supplied by reference TRBV18 and TRBJ2-7, is NAGVMQNPRHLVRRRGQEARLRCSPMKGHSHVYWYRQLPEEGLKFMVYLQKENIIDESGMPKERFSAEFPKEGPSILRIQQVVRGDSAAYFCASSLGQGFYEQYFGPGTRLTVT.

This chain joins TRBV28 and TRBJ2-1; D remains unclear. This CDR3 has 15 amino acids. The V gene lost 5 bases and the J gene lost 3 bases, with 14 bases spanning the gap. Germline values: CDR1 MDHEN, CDR2 SYDVKM. CDR3 nucleotides: TGTGCCAGCAGTCGCCGTGATGCGGTCTACAATGAGCAGTTCTTC. Translation: CASSRRDAVYNEQFF.

V gene TRBV2 combines with J gene TRBJ1-6; the match to TRBD1 covers 9 bases. V was pared by 9 bases and J by 7 bases, with 4 bases of the junction left unmatched. Germline CDR1 reads SNHLY; CDR2 reads FYNNEI. CDR3 length equals 13 residues. The CDR3 region has the DNA TGTGCCAGACAGGGACAGGGAAATTCACCCCTCCACTTT. The encoded protein is CARQGQGNSPLHF.